This record looks at one TCR beta chain sequence and its context. What it binds is not known. Samples were taken at baseline and on day 1 of cycles 4 and 7. Germline values: CDR1 SNHLY, CDR2 FYNNEI. Between the trimmed V and J ends, which lost 4 bases and 8 bases, there was a span of 6 bases. The CDR3 runs 11 residues. Produced via immunoSEQ multiplex PCR; TCRdb's table is partial and in-frame only. The data contain 35,000 to 45,000 clones, 90% to 95% of them seen just once; the ten biggest clones take up around 30%. The data derive from a study of OX40 agonist ivuxolimab in advanced cancers. Study conclusions and caveats: Dosing at 0.1 to 3.0 mg/kg was accompanied by clonal expansion of CD4+ and CD8+ blood T cells by week 6.

The sequencing used CD4+ or CD8+ T cells sorted from blood, collected in a trial of the OX40 agonist ivuxolimab. The sequence came from an adult with an advanced solid tumor such as melanoma, head and neck, liver or kidney cancer. The chain combines TRBV2 with TRBJ2-1, with a weak D call TRBD1 (5 bases). The CDR3 loop reads CASSVRDEQFF. The CDR3 nucleotides read TGTGCCAGCAGTGTCAGGGATGAGCAGTTCTTC.